This T cell receptor (beta chain) was profiled in a study of blood T cells in healthy people across ages. The CDR3 is 18 residues long. Germline assignment: CDR1 SGHTA and CDR2 FQGNSA. The V end was cut by 4 bases, the J end by 0 bases, with 20 bases between. The authors ran a second PCR of about 7 to 11 cycles using a sample-barcoded 5' primer and a J-beta primer mix. TCRdb recomputed calls from the 5' RACE reads with MiXCR, one row per CDR3 protein. The profile shows nearly 1 million distinct CDR3 sequences, approximately 50% of them singletons. Sequencing input: blood. The clonotype comes from a woman aged 60-70 years in good health. The chain recombines TRBV7-2 with TRBJ2-3; D gene uncertain. Here the CDR3 reads CASSSPVSRVPSTDTQYF. The CDR3 DNA is TGTGCCAGCAGCTCCCCCGTCTCTCGGGTCCCCAGCACAGATACGCAGTATTTT.